The 18 T cell receptor beta chains listed next were all sequenced from one sample in a study of T cell responses to AZD1222 COVID-19 vaccine. Profiling relied on immunoSEQ multiplex PCR, and the TCRdb table lists in-frame clones only, not all of them. The sample consists of more than 70,000 clones, approximately 88% of them appearing once. The sequenced sample was peripheral blood, obtained on day 0 of AZD1222 vaccination. The receptors here all came from an adult in good health.

V usage is TRBV4-1 and J usage is TRBJ2-1; D is undetermined. The CDR3 loop spans 20 amino acids. Germline V gene lookup returns CDR1 MGHRA and CDR2 YSYEKL. The germline V and J ends were trimmed by 3 bases and 3 bases, with 27 bases remaining between them. CDR3 sequence (DNA): TGCGCCAGCAGCCATAGGACCCCGGGCTTAATGAGTCCGAACTACAATGAGCAGTTCTTC. As protein: CASSHRTPGLMSPNYNEQFF.

The sample holds a few counts of this clone. The V gene is TRBV4-1, the J gene TRBJ2-1; 11 bases align to TRBD2. Germline V gene data show CDR1 as MGHRA and CDR2 as YSYEKL. The V and J ends lost 2 bases and 7 bases, in that order; junction bases with no gene match: 4. The CDR3 is made up of 15 amino acids. CDR3 bases: TGCGCCAGCAGCCAATCGACTAGCGGGATGAATGAGCAGTTCTTC. Protein sequence: CASSQSTSGMNEQFF.

The V and J genes are TRBV7-8 and TRBJ1-1; unclear D gene. The CDR3 has 14 residues. The V gene's germline CDR1 is SGHVS and CDR2 FQNEAQ. The V end was cut by 6 bases, the J end by 0 bases, with 11 bases between. CDR3 DNA: TGTGCCAGCAGTCCCGGGCCCATGAACACTGAAGCTTTCTTT. Translation gives CASSPGPMNTEAFF.

J is TRBJ1-2 and V is TRBV5-1; tentative D call: TRBD1 (5 bases). V was clipped by 0 bases and J by 8 bases, with 17 bases between them. Germline V gene data show CDR1 as SGHRS and CDR2 as YFSETQ. CDR3 length: 15 amino acids. This CDR3 reads CASSLEVGGARGYTF. In nucleotides, the CDR3 is TGCGCCAGCAGCTTGGAGGTCGGAGGGGCGCGAGGCTACACCTTC.

A word on this clone: One end of the junction varies from germline; a read error may be responsible. The V gene is TRBV6-5, the J gene TRBJ1-4; 7 bases line up with TRBD1. This CDR3 is built from 12 residues. In germline, CDR1 is MNHEY, CDR2 SVGAGI. The CDR3 loop reads CAVRGLGEKLFF. The CDR3, as DNA: TGCGCGGTGAGGGGGCTGGGTGAAAAACTGTTTTTT.

The V and J genes are TRBV10-3 and TRBJ2-7, with 8 bases fitting TRBD2. Trimming at V came to 11 bases and at J to 2 bases, leaving 20 bases not matched to a gene. The CDR3 loop spans 17 amino acids. From germline, CDR1 is ENHRY and CDR2 SYGVKD. The CDR3 spells CAFCGVPETGGTYEQYF. The CDR3 DNA follows: TGTGCCTTCTGTGGGGTCCCCGAAACGGGGGGGACCTACGAGCAGTACTTC.

The CDR3 region has the DNA TGTGCCACCAGCGAGAAGACAGGGGTGAATGAAAAACTGTTTTTT. Translated: CATSEKTGVNEKLFF. The chain employs TRBV15 and TRBJ1-4; 8 positions agree with TRBD1. J was trimmed by 5 bases and V by 5 bases; bases with no gene match: 7. The CDR3 runs to 15 residues. CDR1 is LNHNV and CDR2 is YYDKDF in the germline V gene (reference sequence).

The chain couples TRBV15 to TRBJ2-1; a possible D gene is TRBD1 (6 bases). Trimming cost V 4 bases and J 10 bases, with 14 bases left between them. Germline CDR1 LNHNV, CDR2 YYDKDF (reference sequence). The CDR3 runs to 13 residues. CDR3: CATSILQGREQFF. The CDR3 region has the DNA TGTGCCACCAGCATACTACAGGGACGGGAGCAGTTCTTC. The full variable domain, completed using reference TRBV15 and TRBJ2-1, is DAMVIQNPRYQVTQFGKPVTLSCSQTLNHNVMYWYQQKSSQAPKLLFHYYDKDFNNEADTPDNFQSRRPNTSFCFLDIRSPGLGDTAMYLCATSILQGREQFFGPGTRLTVL.

The chain couples TRBV10-1 to TRBJ2-7, with 9 bases fitting TRBD2. Germline loops: CDR1 WNHNN, CDR2 SYGVQD (reference sequence). J lost 5 bases, V lost 2 bases, and 1 base had no gene match. The CDR3 is 13 residues long. CDR3 nucleotide sequence: TGCGCCAGCAGTGAGGGACTAGCGAACGAGCAGTACTTC. Translated, it gives CASSEGLANEQYF.

This clone was seen once. The CDR3 bases are TGTGCCAGCAGTCTTGGAGGGCGAGGAGAGCAGTACTTC. Amino acids: CASSLGGRGEQYF. The chain carries TRBV12-3 or TRBV12-4 and TRBJ2-7, with a tentative D call TRBD2 (6 bases). This CDR3 is built from 13 residues. Trimming cost V 5 bases and J 7 bases, with 15 bases left between them.

The rearrangement uses TRBV5-1 and TRBJ1-2, with D uncertain. Germline V lookup: CDR1 SGHRS, CDR2 YFSETQ. V was clipped by 1 base and J by 1 base, with 5 bases between them. The CDR3 consists of 13 residues. The CDR3 nucleotides read TGCGCCAGCAGCTTGTGGTTTAACTATGGCTACACCTTC. Protein sequence: CASSLWFNYGYTF.

This chain links TRBV6-5 with TRBJ1-5, with 8 positions matching TRBD1. V dropped 8 bases and J dropped 1; count of bases not matched to a gene: 7. CDR1 is MNHEY, CDR2 SVGAGI, per germline. The CDR3 sequence is 15 residues long. In DNA form, the CDR3 reads TGTGCCAGCGATGGACAGGGTATCAGCAATCAGCCCCAGCATTTT. As protein: CASDGQGISNQPQHF.

This clone was counted a few times. This chain uses TRBV2 with TRBJ2-3, with TRBD2 matching 8 bases. V lost 5 bases to trimming and J lost 2 bases; unmatched junction nucleotides: 9. The CDR3 is 16 amino acids. Looked up from germline, CDR1 is SNHLY and CDR2 is FYNNEI. The CDR3 here is CASSYSGTSNTDTQYF. CDR3 nucleotide sequence: TGTGCCAGCAGTTATTCCGGGACTAGTAACACAGATACGCAGTATTTT.

The CDR3 reads CASSYTSGTGIKLFF. As DNA, the CDR3 is TGTGCCAGCAGTTACACCTCCGGGACAGGGATAAAACTGTTTTTT. The chain uses TRBV6-5 and TRBJ1-4; 9 nucleotides align to TRBD1. The length of the CDR3 is 15 residues. Looked up from germline, CDR1 is MNHEY and CDR2 is SVGAGI. V lost 2 bases, J lost 10 bases, and 8 bases stayed unmatched.

The V call is TRBV7-8, the J call TRBJ2-1; 13 bases map to TRBD2. Germline lookup yields CDR1 SGHVS and CDR2 FQNEAQ. The CDR3 length is 16 residues. CDR3 bases: TGTGCGTCGGGACTAGCGGGGACCTTCCCTTGGAATGAGCAGTTCTTC. Amino acid sequence: CASGLAGTFPWNEQFF.

The chain carries TRBV6-5 and TRBJ1-2, with 9 nucleotides matching TRBD1. The germline V gene encodes CDR1 MNHEY and CDR2 SVGAGI. J was trimmed by 6 bases and V by 6 bases; bases with no gene match: 2. The CDR3 extends over 12 amino acids. CDR3 sequence: CASRTGGDGYTF. The CDR3 DNA is TGTGCCAGCAGGACAGGGGGGGATGGCTACACCTTC.

The J gene is TRBJ2-7, the V gene TRBV5-1; TRBD2 is a possible D gene (5 bases). The V end was cut by 4 bases, the J end by 11 bases, with 16 bases between. The CDR3 sequence is 12 residues long. Germline V lookup: CDR1 SGHRS, CDR2 YFSETQ. The CDR3 loop reads CASSPDDKTKYF. The CDR3 nucleotides read TGCGCCAGCAGCCCGGACGATAAGACTAAGTACTTC.

A note on this clone: Additional DNA sequences in this sample encode the identical CDR3. V usage is TRBV11-2 and J usage is TRBJ2-1; weak D call: TRBD2 (5 bases). V was clipped by 1 base and J by 3 bases, with 10 bases between them. CDR1 and CDR2 (germline): SGHAT, FQNNGV. There are 15 residues in the CDR3. The CDR3 loop reads CASSLGTGIYNEQFF. The CDR3 DNA reads TGTGCCAGCAGCTTAGGTACGGGGATCTACAATGAGCAGTTCTTC.